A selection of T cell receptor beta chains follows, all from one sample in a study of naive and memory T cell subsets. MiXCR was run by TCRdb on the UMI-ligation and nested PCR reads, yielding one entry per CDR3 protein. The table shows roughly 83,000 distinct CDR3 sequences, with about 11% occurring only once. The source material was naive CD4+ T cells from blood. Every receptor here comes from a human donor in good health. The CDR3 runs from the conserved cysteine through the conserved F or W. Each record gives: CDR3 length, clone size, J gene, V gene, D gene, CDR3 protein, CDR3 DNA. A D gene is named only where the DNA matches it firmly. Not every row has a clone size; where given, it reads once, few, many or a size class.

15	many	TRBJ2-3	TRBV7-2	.	CASSLGVGPTDTQYF	TGTGCCAGCAGCTTAGGGGTTGGCCCCACAGATACGCAGTATTTT
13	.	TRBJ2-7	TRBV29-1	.	CSFSRGGGYEQYF	TGCAGCTTCTCCCGGGGTGGAGGGTACGAGCAGTACTTC
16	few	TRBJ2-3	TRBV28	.	CASSGGGHLITDTQYF	TGTGCCAGCAGTGGTGGGGGGCACCTGATCACAGATACGCAGTATTTT
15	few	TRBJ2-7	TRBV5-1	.	CASSFAPIPPYEQYF	TGCGCCAGCAGCTTCGCACCAATACCCCCCTACGAGCAGTACTTC
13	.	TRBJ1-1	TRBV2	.	CASSERKNTEAFF	TGTGCCAGCAGTGAGAGGAAGAACACTGAAGCTTTCTTT
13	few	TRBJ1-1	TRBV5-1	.	CASSFSGSVEAFF	TGCGCCAGCAGCTTTTCAGGGTCGGTTGAAGCTTTCTTT
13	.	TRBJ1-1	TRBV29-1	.	CSALQVMNTEAFF	TGCAGCGCACTACAGGTTATGAACACTGAAGCTTTCTTT
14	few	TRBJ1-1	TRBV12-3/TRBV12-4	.	CASSQTPKNTEAFF	TGTGCCAGCAGCCAAACCCCAAAGAACACTGAAGCTTTCTTT
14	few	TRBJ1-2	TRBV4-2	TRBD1	CASSQDRDRQGYTF	TGTGCCAGCAGCCAAGACCGGGACAGGCAAGGCTACACCTTC
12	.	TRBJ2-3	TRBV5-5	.	CASSGPTDTQYF	TGTGCCAGCAGCGGCCCCACAGATACGCAGTATTTT
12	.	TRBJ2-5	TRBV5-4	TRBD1	CASSVQGETQYF	TGTGCCAGCAGCGTACAGGGGGAGACCCAGTACTTC
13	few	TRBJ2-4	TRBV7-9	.	CASSRSAKNIQYF	TGTGCCAGCAGCCGGAGTGCCAAAAACATTCAGTACTTC
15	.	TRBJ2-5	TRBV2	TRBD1	CASSERGTAEGTQYF	TGTGCCAGCAGTGAAAGGGGGACAGCAGAGGGGACCCAGTACTTC
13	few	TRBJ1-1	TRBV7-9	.	CASSLEGEGRAFF	TGTGCCAGCAGCTTAGAGGGGGAAGGGAGGGCTTTCTTT
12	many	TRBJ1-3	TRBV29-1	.	CSVRDFGNTIYF	TGCAGCGTTCGGGACTTTGGAAACACCATATATTTT
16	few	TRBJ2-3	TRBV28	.	CASSLGGWGSTDTQYF	TGTGCCAGCAGTTTAGGTGGTTGGGGGTCCACAGATACGCAGTATTTT
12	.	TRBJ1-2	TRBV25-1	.	CASSDYRYGYTF	TGTGCCAGCAGTGATTATAGATATGGCTACACCTTC
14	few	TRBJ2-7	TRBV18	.	CASSLGTVNYEQYF	TGTGCCAGCTCACTGGGGACGGTTAACTACGAGCAGTACTTC
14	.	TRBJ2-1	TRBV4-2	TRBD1	CASSSTRQGNEQFF	TGTGCCAGCAGCTCTACTAGACAGGGGAATGAGCAGTTCTTC
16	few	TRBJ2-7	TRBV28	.	CASSPLMGNTGYEQYF	TGTGCCAGCAGTCCTCTTATGGGTAACACGGGTTACGAGCAGTACTTC
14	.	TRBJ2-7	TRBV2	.	CASRPRGMSYEQYF	TGTGCCAGCAGACCCAGGGGAATGTCCTACGAGCAGTACTTC
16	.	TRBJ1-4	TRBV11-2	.	CASSLDRSTINEKLFF	TGTGCCAGCAGCTTAGATCGGAGCACAATTAATGAAAAACTGTTTTTT
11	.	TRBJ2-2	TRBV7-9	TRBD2	CARGDTGELFF	TGTGCCCGGGGGGACACCGGGGAGCTGTTTTTT
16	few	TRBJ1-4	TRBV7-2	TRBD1	CASSLKGAGVDEKLFF	TGTGCCAGCAGCTTAAAGGGGGCAGGGGTGGATGAAAAACTGTTTTTT
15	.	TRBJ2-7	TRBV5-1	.	CASSLVKAGPYEQYF	TGCGCCAGCAGCTTGGTGAAGGCGGGCCCCTACGAGCAGTACTTC
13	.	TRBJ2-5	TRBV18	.	CASSPGRQETQYF	TGTGCCAGCTCACCGGGGCGGCAAGAGACCCAGTACTTC
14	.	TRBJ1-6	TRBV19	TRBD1	CASSPNDRASPLHF	TGTGCCAGTAGTCCCAACGACAGGGCTTCACCCCTCCACTTT
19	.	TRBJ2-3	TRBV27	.	CASSSPRAGGHTSTDTQYF	TGTGCCAGCAGTTCCCCCCGGGCCGGGGGGCACACTAGCACAGATACGCAGTATTTT
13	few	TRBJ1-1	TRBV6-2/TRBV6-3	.	CASSYLNRIEAFF	TGTGCCAGCAGTTACCTAAACAGGATTGAAGCTTTCTTT
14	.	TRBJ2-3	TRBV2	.	CASNWGGGTDTQYF	TGTGCCAGCAATTGGGGCGGGGGCACAGATACGCAGTATTTT
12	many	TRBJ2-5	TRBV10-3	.	CAISEGGETQYF	TGTGCCATCAGTGAGGGGGGGGAGACCCAGTACTTC
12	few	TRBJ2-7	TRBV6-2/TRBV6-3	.	CASSLQIYEQYF	TGTGCCAGCAGCTTACAAATCTACGAGCAGTACTTC
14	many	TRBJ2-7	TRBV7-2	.	CASSSVRGAYEQYF	TGTGCCAGCAGCTCAGTTAGGGGGGCATACGAGCAGTACTTC
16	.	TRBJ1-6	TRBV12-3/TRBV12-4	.	CASSSSPRTANSPLHF	TGTGCCAGCAGCTCTTCGCCCCGGACAGCTAATTCACCCCTCCACTTT
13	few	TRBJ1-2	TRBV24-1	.	CATSEGTGKGYTF	TGTGCCACCAGTGAAGGGACGGGAAAGGGCTACACCTTC
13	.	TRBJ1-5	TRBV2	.	CASSDRWNQPQHF	TGTGCCAGCAGTGACAGGTGGAATCAGCCCCAGCACTTT
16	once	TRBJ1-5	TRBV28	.	CASTEGGSHSNQPQHF	TGTGCCAGCACCGAGGGGGGTTCCCATAGCAATCAGCCCCAGCATTTT
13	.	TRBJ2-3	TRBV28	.	CASRQSGPDTQYF	TGTGCCAGCAGACAATCGGGGCCAGATACGCAGTATTTT
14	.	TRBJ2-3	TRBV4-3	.	CASSQEWAGDTQYF	TGCGCCAGCAGCCAAGAATGGGCAGGAGATACGCAGTATTTT
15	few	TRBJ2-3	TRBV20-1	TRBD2	CSASVAGGSGDTQYF	TGCAGTGCTAGCGTAGCGGGGGGAAGCGGAGATACGCAGTATTTT
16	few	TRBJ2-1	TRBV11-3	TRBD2	CASSFFVTSGSREQFF	TGTGCCAGCAGCTTCTTCGTCACTAGCGGGAGCCGGGAGCAGTTCTTC
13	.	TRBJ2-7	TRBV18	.	CASSLDFKDEQYF	TGTGCCAGTTCCTTGGACTTTAAGGACGAGCAGTACTTC
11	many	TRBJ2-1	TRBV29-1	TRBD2	CSVDRGDEQFF	TGCAGCGTTGATCGGGGGGATGAGCAGTTCTTC
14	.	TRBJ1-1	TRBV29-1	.	CSVETRFMNTEAFF	TGCAGCGTTGAAACAAGGTTTATGAACACTGAAGCTTTCTTT
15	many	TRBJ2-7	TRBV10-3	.	CAISERDLKSYEQYF	TGTGCCATCAGTGAGAGGGACCTCAAGTCCTACGAGCAGTACTTC
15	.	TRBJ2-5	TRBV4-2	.	CASSQDSGSQETQYF	TGTGCCAGCAGCCAAGATAGTGGTAGCCAAGAGACCCAGTACTTC
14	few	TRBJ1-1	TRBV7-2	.	CASSLRAANTEAFF	TGTGCCAGCAGCTTGAGGGCGGCGAACACTGAAGCTTTCTTT
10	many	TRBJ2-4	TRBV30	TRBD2	CAWGGDIQYF	TGTGCCTGGGGGGGGGACATTCAGTACTTC
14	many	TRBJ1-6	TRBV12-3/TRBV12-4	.	CASSLFPREGPLHF	TGTGCCAGCAGTTTGTTCCCGCGTGAAGGACCCCTCCACTTT
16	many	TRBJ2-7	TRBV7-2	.	CASSLWKTGRTYEQYF	TGTGCCAGCAGCTTATGGAAGACAGGACGAACCTACGAGCAGTACTTC
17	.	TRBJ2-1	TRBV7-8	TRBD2	CASSLVAAGGRDNEQFF	TGTGCCAGCAGCTTAGTGGCGGCGGGAGGACGAGACAATGAGCAGTTCTTC
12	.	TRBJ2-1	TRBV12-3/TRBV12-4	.	CASSLRSGEQFF	TGTGCCAGCAGTTTACGGTCGGGTGAGCAGTTCTTC
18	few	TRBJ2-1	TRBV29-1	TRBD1	CSVSRTGGTSARYNEQFF	TGCAGCGTCAGTAGGACAGGGGGAACTAGCGCAAGGTACAATGAGCAGTTCTTC
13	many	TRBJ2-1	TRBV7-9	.	CASSLAGLDEQFF	TGTGCCAGCAGCCTCGCTGGACTCGATGAGCAGTTCTTC
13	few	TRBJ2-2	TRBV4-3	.	CASSQDLQRELFF	TGCGCCAGCAGCCAAGATCTACAGAGGGAGCTGTTTTTT
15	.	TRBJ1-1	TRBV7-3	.	CASSSQGNPNTEAFF	TGTGCCAGCAGCTCTCAGGGAAACCCCAACACTGAAGCTTTCTTT
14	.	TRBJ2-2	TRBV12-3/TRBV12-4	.	CASKRTWNTGELFF	TGTGCCAGCAAACGGACGTGGAACACCGGGGAGCTGTTTTTT